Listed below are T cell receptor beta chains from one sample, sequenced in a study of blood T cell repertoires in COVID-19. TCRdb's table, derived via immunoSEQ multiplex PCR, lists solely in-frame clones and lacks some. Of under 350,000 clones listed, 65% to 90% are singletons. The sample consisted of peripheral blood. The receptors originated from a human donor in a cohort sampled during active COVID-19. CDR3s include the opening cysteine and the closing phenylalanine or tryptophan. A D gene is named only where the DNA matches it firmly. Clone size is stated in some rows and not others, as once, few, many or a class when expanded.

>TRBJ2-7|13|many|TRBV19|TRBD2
CASSRGLADEQYF
TGTGCCAGTAGTAGGGGACTAGCGGACGAGCAGTACTTC
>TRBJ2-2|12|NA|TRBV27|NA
CASSLYTGELFF
TGTGCCAGCAGTCTCTACACCGGGGAGCTGTTTTTT
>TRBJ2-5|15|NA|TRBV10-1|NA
CASSDDMGAQETQYF
TGCGCCAGCAGTGACGACATGGGGGCTCAAGAGACCCAGTACTTC
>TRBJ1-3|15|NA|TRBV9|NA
CASSVTAFSGNTIYF
TGTGCCAGCAGCGTCACAGCCTTCTCTGGAAACACCATATATTTT
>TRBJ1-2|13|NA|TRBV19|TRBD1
CASSWTGFWGYTF
TGTGCCAGTAGTTGGACAGGCTTCTGGGGCTACACCTTC
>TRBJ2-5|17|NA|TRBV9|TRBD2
CASSVGRGGRIEETQYF
TGTGCCAGCAGCGTAGGTCGGGGGGGACGAATCGAAGAGACCCAGTACTTC
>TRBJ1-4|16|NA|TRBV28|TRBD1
CASNLPGDRGNEKLFF
TGTGCCAGCAACTTACCCGGGGACAGGGGGAACGAAAAACTGTTTTTT
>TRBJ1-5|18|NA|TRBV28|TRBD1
CASSGGQGAPFSNQPQHF
TGTGCCAGCAGCGGGGGACAGGGGGCTCCATTTAGCAATCAGCCCCAGCATTTT
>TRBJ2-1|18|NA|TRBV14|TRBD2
CASSQDRGSGRDYNEQFF
TGTGCCAGCAGCCAAGATCGAGGTAGCGGGAGGGATTACAATGAGCAGTTCTTC
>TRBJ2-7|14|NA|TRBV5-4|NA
CASSLDAGSYEQYF
TGTGCCAGCAGCTTGGACGCCGGGTCCTACGAGCAGTACTTC
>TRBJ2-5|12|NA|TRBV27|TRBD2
CASSLSGGRRYF
TGTGCCAGCAGTTTATCGGGAGGGAGGCGATACTTC
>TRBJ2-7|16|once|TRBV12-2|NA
CASRFPTEVQEYGQYF
TGTGCAAGTCGCTTCCCCACAGAAGTACAGGAGTACGGGCAGTACTTC
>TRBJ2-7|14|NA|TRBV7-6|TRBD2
CASSLGGRANEQYF
TGTGCCAGCAGCTTAGGCGGGAGGGCCAACGAGCAGTACTTC
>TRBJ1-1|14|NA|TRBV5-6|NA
CASSLRAGAVEAFF
TGTGCCAGCAGCCTGAGAGCGGGGGCGGTTGAAGCTTTCTTT
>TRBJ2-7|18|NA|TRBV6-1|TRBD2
CASSELLYDTSGPYEQYF
TGTGCCAGCAGTGAACTGTTGTATGATACTAGCGGCCCCTACGAGCAGTACTTC
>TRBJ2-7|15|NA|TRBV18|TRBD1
CASSPRTGERNEQYF
TGTGCCAGCTCACCTAGGACAGGGGAACGAAACGAGCAGTACTTC
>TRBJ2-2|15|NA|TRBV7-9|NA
CASSRGGVDTGELFF
TGTGCCAGCAGCCGGGGCGGGGTGGACACCGGGGAGCTGTTTTTT
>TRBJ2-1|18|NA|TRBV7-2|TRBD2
CASSSVLLAVSSYNEQFF
TGTGCCAGCAGCTCCGTACTTCTAGCGGTCAGCTCCTACAATGAGCAGTTCTTC
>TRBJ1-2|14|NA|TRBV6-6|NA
CASSYSNQVHGYTF
TGTGCCAGCAGTTACTCGAATCAGGTCCATGGCTACACCTTC
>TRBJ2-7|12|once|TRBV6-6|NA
CASSYTSYEQYF
TGTGCCAGCAGTTACACTAGCTACGAGCAGTACTTC
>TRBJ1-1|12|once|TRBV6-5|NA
CASRVSGGEAFF
TGTGCCAGCAGAGTCTCCGGGGGGGAAGCTTTCTTT
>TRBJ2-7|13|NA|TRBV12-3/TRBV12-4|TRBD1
CASSLAGQGRWNF
TGTGCCAGCAGTTTGGCGGGACAGGGAAGGTGGAACTTC
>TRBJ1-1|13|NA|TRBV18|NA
CASSSVKNTEAFF
TGTGCCAGCTCATCAGTCAAGAACACTGAAGCTTTCTTT
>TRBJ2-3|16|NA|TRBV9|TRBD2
CASSVGGGRQGDTQYF
TGTGCCAGCAGCGTAGGGGGCGGGAGGCAAGGAGATACGCAGTATTTT
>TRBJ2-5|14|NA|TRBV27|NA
CASRDLGGEETQYF
TGTGCCAGCAGGGACCTAGGGGGGGAAGAGACCCAGTACTTC
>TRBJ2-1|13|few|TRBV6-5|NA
CASRMDSYNEQFF
TGTGCCAGCAGGATGGACAGCTACAATGAGCAGTTCTTC
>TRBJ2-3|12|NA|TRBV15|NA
CATSPYTDTQYF
TGTGCCACCAGCCCCTACACAGATACGCAGTATTTT
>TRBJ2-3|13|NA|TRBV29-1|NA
CSVIRSGTDTQYF
TGCAGCGTTATACGAAGCGGCACAGATACGCAGTATTTT
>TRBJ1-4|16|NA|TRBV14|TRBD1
CASSSQGTATNEKLFF
TGTGCCAGCAGCAGTCAGGGGACAGCCACTAATGAAAAACTGTTTTTT
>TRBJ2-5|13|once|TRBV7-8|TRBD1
CASSRGQGETQYF
TGTGCCAGCAGCAGGGGGCAGGGGGAGACCCAGTACTTC
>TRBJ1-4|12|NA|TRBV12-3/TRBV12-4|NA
CASSFSQLRLFF
TGTGCCAGCAGTTTTTCACAGCTTCGACTGTTTTTT
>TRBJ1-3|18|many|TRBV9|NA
CASSVGSGDLASGNTIYF
TGTGCCAGCAGCGTAGGAAGTGGGGACTTGGCCTCTGGAAACACCATATATTTT
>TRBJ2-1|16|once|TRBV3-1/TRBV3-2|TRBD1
CASSQGTGRLSNEQFF
TGTGCCAGCAGCCAAGGGACAGGGAGGCTCTCGAATGAGCAGTTCTTC
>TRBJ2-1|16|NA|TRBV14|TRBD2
CASSQVRASGRNEQFF
TGTGCCAGCAGCCAAGTTAGGGCTAGCGGGAGGAATGAGCAGTTCTTC
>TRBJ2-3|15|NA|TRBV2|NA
CASKGWGVPTDTQYF
TGTGCCAGCAAAGGTTGGGGGGTCCCCACAGATACGCAGTATTTT
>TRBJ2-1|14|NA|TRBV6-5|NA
CASSYLPEGNEQFF
TGTGCCAGCAGTTACCTCCCGGAGGGCAATGAGCAGTTCTTC
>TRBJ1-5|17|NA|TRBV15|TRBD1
CATSRGTGSRSGQPQHF
TGTGCCACCAGCAGAGGGACAGGGTCCCGTTCTGGTCAGCCCCAGCATTTT
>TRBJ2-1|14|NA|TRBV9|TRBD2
CASSVGSGSLKQFF
TGTGCCAGCAGCGTAGGTAGCGGGAGTCTTAAGCAGTTCTTC
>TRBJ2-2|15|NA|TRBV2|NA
CASSGIGHSTGELFF
TGTGCCAGCAGTGGAATTGGACATAGCACCGGGGAGCTGTTTTTT
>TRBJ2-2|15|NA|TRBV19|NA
CASSPEGVYTGELFF
TGTGCCAGTAGCCCGGAAGGGGTTTACACCGGGGAGCTGTTTTTT